This T cell receptor beta chain was sequenced in a study of cytomegalovirus exposure and HLA in healthy donors. CDR3 length: 15 residues. The V and J ends lost 7 bases and 4 bases, in that order; junction bases with no gene match: 9. CDR1 is SNHLY and CDR2 is FYNNEI in the germline V gene. Method: immunoSEQ multiplex PCR; TCRdb's copy keeps in-frame clones and lacks some. Of approximately 57,000 clones listed, approximately 95% were seen once; the top ten hold roughly 6%. This clonotype was sampled from a young woman in good health and CMV-seronegative. The V and J genes are TRBV2 and TRBJ2-7; 11 bases are a match to TRBD2. The specimen was PBMCs. The chain's CDR3 is CASNMGLAANYEQYF. In DNA form, the CDR3 reads TGTGCCAGCAATATGGGACTAGCGGCTAATTACGAGCAGTACTTC.